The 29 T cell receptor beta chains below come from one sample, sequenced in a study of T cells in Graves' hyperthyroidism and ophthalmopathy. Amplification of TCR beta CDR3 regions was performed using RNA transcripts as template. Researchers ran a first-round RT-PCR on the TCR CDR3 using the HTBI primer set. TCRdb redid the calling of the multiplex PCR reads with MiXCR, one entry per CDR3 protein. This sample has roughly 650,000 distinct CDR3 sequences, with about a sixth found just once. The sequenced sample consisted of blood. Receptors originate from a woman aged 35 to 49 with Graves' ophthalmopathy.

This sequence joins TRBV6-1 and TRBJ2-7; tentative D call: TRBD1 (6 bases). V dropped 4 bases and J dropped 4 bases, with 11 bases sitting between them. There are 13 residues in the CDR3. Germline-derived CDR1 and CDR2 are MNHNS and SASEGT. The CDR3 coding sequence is TGTGCCAGCAGTGCCTCACAGGGTTACGAGCAGTACTTC. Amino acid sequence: CASSASQGYEQYF.

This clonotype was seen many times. DNA of the CDR3: TGTGCCAGCAGTGAAGCGCTTGAGCAGTACTTC. It is translated as CASSEALEQYF. V and J are TRBV2 and TRBJ2-7; D not certain. The V end was cut by 0 bases, the J end by 7 bases, with 4 bases between. The CDR3 has 11 residues. Germline-derived CDR1 and CDR2 are SNHLY and FYNNEI.

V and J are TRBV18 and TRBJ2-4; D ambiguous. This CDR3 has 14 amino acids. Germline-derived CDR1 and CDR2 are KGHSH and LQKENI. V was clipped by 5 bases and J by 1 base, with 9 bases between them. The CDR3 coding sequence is TGTGCCAGCTCAAAGGACCAGGCCAAAAACATTCAGTACTTC. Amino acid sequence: CASSKDQAKNIQYF.

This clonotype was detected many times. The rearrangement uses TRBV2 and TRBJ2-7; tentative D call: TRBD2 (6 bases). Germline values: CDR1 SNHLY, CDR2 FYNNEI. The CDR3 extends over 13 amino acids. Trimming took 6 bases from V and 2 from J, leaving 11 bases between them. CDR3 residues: CASRGLGAYEQYF. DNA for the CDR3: TGTGCCAGCAGGGGACTGGGGGCCTACGAGCAGTACTTC. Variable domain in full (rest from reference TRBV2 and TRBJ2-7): EPEVTQTPSHQVTQMGQEVILRCVPISNHLYFYWYRQILGQKVEFLVSFYNNEISEKSEIFDDQFSVERPDGSNFTLKIRSTKLEDSAMYFCASRGLGAYEQYFGPGTRLTVT.

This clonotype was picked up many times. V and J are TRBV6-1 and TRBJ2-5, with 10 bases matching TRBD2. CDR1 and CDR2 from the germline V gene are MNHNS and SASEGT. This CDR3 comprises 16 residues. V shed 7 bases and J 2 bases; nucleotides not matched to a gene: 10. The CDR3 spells CASTGRGLAYQETQYF. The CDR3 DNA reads TGTGCCAGCACTGGCCGGGGACTAGCGTATCAAGAGACCCAGTACTTC.

The CDR3 spells CASSSGLAGGEVTQYF. DNA for the CDR3: TGTGCCAGCAGCTCGGGACTAGCGGGAGGAGAAGTGACCCAGTACTTC. The chain combines TRBV7-9 with TRBJ2-5, with TRBD2 matching 15 bases. Germline V CDR1 and CDR2: SEHNR, FQNEAQ (reference sequence). V shed 4 bases and J 7 bases; nucleotides not matched to a gene: 7. This CDR3 has 16 amino acids.

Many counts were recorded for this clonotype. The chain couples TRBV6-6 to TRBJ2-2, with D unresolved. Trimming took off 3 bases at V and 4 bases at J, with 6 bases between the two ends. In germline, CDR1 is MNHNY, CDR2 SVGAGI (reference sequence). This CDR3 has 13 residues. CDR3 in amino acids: CASSYSGTGELFF. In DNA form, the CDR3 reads TGTGCCAGCAGTTATTCGGGCACCGGGGAGCTGTTTTTT.

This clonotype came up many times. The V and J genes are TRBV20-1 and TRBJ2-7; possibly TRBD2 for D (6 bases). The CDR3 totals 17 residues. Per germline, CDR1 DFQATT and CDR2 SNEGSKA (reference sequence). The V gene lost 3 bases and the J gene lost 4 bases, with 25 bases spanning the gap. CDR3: CSARPPLAGTGRYEQYF. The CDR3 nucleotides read TGCAGTGCTAGGCCCCCTCTGGCGGGGACCGGACGATACGAGCAGTACTTC.

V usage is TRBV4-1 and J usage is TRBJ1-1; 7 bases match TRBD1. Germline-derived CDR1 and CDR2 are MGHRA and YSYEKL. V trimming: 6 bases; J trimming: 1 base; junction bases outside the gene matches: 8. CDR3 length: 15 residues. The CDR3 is CASRHLTGANTEAFF. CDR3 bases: TGCGCCAGCAGACATCTTACAGGGGCGAACACTGAAGCTTTCTTT.

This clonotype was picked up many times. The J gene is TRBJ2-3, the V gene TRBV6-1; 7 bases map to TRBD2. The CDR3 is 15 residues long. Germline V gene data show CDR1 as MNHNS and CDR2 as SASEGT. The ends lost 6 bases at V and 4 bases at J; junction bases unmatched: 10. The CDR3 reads CASRDGGSNSDTQYF. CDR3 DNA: TGTGCCAGCAGGGACGGCGGGAGTAATTCAGATACGCAGTATTTT.

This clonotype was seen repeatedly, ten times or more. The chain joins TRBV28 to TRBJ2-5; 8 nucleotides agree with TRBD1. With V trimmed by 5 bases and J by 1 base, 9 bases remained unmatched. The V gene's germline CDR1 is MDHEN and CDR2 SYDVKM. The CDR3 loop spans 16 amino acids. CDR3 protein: CASSGIRDRSQETQYF. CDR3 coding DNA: TGTGCCAGCAGTGGGATCCGGGACAGGTCCCAAGAGACCCAGTACTTC.

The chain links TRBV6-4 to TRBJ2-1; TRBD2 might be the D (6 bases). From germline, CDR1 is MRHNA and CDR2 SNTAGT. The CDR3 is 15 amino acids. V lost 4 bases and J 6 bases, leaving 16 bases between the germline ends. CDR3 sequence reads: CASSGGSGGGNEQFF. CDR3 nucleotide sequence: TGTGCCAGCAGTGGTGGGTCCGGGGGAGGCAATGAGCAGTTCTTC.

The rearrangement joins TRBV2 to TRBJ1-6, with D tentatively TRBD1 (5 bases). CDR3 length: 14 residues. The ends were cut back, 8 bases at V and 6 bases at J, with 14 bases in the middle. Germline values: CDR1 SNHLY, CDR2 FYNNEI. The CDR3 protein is CASGFQGRNSPLHF. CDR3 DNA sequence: TGTGCCAGCGGTTTTCAGGGTCGTAATTCACCCCTCCACTTT.

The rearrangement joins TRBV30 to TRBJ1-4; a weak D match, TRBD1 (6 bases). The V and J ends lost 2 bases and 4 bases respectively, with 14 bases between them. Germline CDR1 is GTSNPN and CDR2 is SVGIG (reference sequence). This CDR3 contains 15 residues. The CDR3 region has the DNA TGTGCCTGGAGTTTGGTCACAGGGAATAATGAAAAACTGTTTTTT. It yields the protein CAWSLVTGNNEKLFF.

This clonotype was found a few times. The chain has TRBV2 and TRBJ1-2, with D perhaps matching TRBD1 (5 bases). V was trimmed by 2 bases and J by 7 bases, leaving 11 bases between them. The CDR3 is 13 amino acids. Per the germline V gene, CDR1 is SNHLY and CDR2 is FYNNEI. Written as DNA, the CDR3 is TGTGCCAGCAGTGAAAAGGGGTGGGGTGGCTACACCTTC. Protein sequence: CASSEKGWGGYTF.

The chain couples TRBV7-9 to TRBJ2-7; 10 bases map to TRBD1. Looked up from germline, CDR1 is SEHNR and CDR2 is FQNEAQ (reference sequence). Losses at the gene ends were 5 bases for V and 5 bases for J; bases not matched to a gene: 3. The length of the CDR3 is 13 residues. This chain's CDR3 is CASSRDRGNEQYF. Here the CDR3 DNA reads TGTGCCAGCAGCCGGGACAGGGGAAACGAGCAGTACTTC.

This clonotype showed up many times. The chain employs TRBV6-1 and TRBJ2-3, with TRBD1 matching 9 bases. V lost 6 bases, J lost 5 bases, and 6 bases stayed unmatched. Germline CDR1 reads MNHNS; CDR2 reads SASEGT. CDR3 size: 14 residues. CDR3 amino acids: CASRRQGGGDTQYF. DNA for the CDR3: TGTGCCAGCAGGAGACAGGGGGGTGGAGATACGCAGTATTTT.

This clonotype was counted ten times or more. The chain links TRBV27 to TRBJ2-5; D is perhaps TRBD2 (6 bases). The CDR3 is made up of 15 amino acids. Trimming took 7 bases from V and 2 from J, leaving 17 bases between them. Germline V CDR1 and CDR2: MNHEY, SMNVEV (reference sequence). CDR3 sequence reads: CASKTPGDLQETQYF. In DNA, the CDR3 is TGTGCCAGCAAAACCCCCGGGGACTTACAAGAGACCCAGTACTTC.

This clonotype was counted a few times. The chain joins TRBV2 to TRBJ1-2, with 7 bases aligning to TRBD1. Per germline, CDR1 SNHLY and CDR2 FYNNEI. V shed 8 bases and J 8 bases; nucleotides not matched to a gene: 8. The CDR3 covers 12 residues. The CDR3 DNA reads TGTGCCAGCCGGGACAGTGGCCGGGGCTACACCTTC. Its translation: CASRDSGRGYTF.

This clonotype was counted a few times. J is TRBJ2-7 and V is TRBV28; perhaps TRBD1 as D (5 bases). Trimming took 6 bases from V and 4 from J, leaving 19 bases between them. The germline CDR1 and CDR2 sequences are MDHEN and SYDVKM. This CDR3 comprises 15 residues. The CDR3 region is CASRPQGASKYEQYF. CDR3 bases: TGTGCCAGCAGGCCCCAAGGGGCTTCTAAATACGAGCAGTACTTC.

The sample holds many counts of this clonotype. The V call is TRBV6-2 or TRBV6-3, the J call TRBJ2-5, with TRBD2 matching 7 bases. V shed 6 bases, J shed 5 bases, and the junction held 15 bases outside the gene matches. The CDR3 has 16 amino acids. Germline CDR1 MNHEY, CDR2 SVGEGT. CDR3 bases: TGTGCCAGCAGCCCCAGGTGGGGGGGGATTCTGGAGACCCAGTACTTC. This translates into CASSPRWGGILETQYF.

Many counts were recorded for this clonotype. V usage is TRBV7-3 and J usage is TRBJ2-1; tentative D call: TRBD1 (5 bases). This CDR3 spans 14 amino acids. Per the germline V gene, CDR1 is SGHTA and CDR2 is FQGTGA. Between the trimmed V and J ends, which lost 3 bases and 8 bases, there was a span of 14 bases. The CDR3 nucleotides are TGTGCCAGCAGCTTCGGACGCCAAGGGGATGAGCAGTTCTTC. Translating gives CASSFGRQGDEQFF.

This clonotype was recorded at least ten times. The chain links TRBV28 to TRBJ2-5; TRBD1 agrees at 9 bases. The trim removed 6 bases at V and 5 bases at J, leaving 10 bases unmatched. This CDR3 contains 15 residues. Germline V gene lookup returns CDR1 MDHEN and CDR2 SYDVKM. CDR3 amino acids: CASSLRDRVLETQYF. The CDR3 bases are TGTGCCAGCAGCCTCCGGGACAGGGTTTTGGAGACCCAGTACTTC.

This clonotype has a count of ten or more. The CDR3 sequence: CASSGGTALNTEAFF. The CDR3 nucleotides are TGTGCCAGCAGTGGGGGGACAGCTCTGAACACTGAAGCTTTCTTT. The chain has TRBV2 and TRBJ1-1; TRBD1 matches 7 bases. Germline V gives CDR1 SNHLY, CDR2 FYNNEI. This CDR3 region has 15 residues. The J segment lost 0 bases and the V segment lost 4 bases, leaving 5 bases of the junction unmatched.

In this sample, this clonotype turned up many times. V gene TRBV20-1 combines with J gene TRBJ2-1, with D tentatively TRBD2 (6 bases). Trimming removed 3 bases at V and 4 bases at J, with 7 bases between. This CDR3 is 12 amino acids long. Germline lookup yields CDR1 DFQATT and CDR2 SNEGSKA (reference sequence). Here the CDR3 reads CSASGTYNEQFF. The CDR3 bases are TGCAGTGCTAGCGGGACTTACAATGAGCAGTTCTTC.

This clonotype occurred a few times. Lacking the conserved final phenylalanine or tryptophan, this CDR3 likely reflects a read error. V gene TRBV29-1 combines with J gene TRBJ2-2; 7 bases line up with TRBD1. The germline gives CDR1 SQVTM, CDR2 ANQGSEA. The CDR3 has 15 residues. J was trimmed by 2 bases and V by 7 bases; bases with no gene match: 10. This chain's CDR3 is CSARGGAENTGELFS. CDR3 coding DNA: TGCAGCGCACGAGGGGGCGCAGAAAACACCGGGGAGCTGTTTTCT.

In DNA form, the CDR3 reads TGCAGTGCTGTCGACCGCGGTAGCTATGGCTACACCTTC. Protein: CSAVDRGSYGYTF. This chain links TRBV20-1 with TRBJ1-2; D remains ambiguous. The length of the CDR3 is 13 residues. With 5 bases removed from V and 4 bases from J, the gap between germline ends came to 14 bases. CDR1 is DFQATT, CDR2 SNEGSKA, per germline (reference sequence).

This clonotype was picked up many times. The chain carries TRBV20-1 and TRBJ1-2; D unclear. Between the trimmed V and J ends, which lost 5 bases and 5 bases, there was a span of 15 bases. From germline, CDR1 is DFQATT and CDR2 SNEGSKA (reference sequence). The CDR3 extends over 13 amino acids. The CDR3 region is CSASAAFEYGYTF. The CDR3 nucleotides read TGCAGTGCTTCTGCGGCCTTTGAATATGGCTACACCTTC.

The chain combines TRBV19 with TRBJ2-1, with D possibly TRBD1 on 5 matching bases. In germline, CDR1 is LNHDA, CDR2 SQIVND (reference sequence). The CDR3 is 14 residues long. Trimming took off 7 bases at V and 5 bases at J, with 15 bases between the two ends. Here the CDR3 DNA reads TGTGCCAGTAAAAAAGGACAACCGCACAATGAGCAGTTCTTC. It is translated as CASKKGQPHNEQFF.